This paragraph covers one T cell receptor beta chain sequence. Its antigen remains unidentified. This entry belongs to a study of PD-1 blockade in classical Hodgkin lymphoma. The study, taken as a whole, reports: At C4D1, TCR diversity had climbed significantly for CD4+ cells, though not for CD8+ cells. Diminished baseline TCR diversity has been reported in newly diagnosed patients relative to healthy donors.

The assay was immunoSEQ multiplex PCR, and TCRdb's table has in-frame clones only and misses some. Of tens of thousands of clones detected, over 75% appear once; the ten largest clones hold about 9%. The sample's time point: cycle 4 day 1 (C4D1), after less than seven weeks of nivolumab. The patients all showed relapse after autologous stem cell transplantation, while their brentuximab vedotin exposure varied. V lost 9 bases and J 3 bases, leaving 15 bases between the germline ends. The CDR3 runs to 13 residues. CDR1 and CDR2 from the germline V gene are MNHEY and SMNVEV (reference sequence). This receptor was taken from a human donor with classical Hodgkin lymphoma. The sequences come from peripheral blood mononuclear cells (PBMCs), collected before the fourth cycle of nivolumab. The chain carries TRBV27 and TRBJ2-7, with a tentative D call TRBD1 (6 bases). This CDR3 is CASSRDNDYEQYF. Written as DNA, the CDR3 is TGTGCCAGTAGCCGGGACAATGACTACGAGCAGTACTTC.